These 6 T cell receptor beta chains originate from one sample sequenced in a study of T-cell reconstitution after alpha-beta-depleted transplantation in children. During its preparation, the TCRbeta library received unique molecular identifiers. TCRdb passed the PCR reads through MiXCR, listing each CDR3 protein once. The sample includes roughly 490,000 distinct CDR3 sequences, over 10% of them seen just once. Material: PBMCs, mostly from graft donor cells, obtained 180 days after TCRalphabeta/CD19-depleted stem cell transplant. These receptors originate from a female patient younger than 10 who had a stem cell transplant for aplastic anemia, so the T cells may come from the graft donor.

This chain connects TRBV29-1 to TRBJ2-7; no firm D call. V lost 0 bases and J 0 bases, leaving 6 bases between the germline ends. There are 13 residues in the CDR3. Germline CDR1 SQVTM, CDR2 ANQGSEA. In DNA form, the CDR3 reads TGCAGCGTTGAAGACCACGTCTCCTACGAGCAGTACTTC. This codes for CSVEDHVSYEQYF.

This clonotype was observed a few times. The chain uses TRBV12-3 or TRBV12-4 and TRBJ1-2; D is ambiguous. V was trimmed by 3 bases and J by 3 bases, leaving 14 bases between them. The CDR3 has 15 residues. The CDR3 region is CASSFRAQVYYGYTF. As DNA, the CDR3 is TGTGCCAGCAGTTTTCGGGCCCAGGTTTACTATGGCTACACCTTC.

The rearrangement links TRBV5-5 to TRBJ2-7, with 12 bases aligning to TRBD2. V trimming: 4 bases; J trimming: 6 bases; junction bases outside the gene matches: 11. Germline loops: CDR1 SGHKS, CDR2 YYEKEE (reference sequence). CDR3 size: 16 residues. CDR3 DNA sequence: TGTGCCAGCAGCGCGGAGTCCCTAGCGGGGGGGTTCGAGCAGTACTTC. Amino acids: CASSAESLAGGFEQYF.

This clonotype turned up a few times. The V and J genes are TRBV18 and TRBJ2-7; 8 nucleotides line up with TRBD2. Per germline, CDR1 KGHSH and CDR2 LQKENI. This CDR3 region has 15 residues. The V segment lost 4 bases and the J segment 2 bases; nucleotides outside the gene matches: 7. The CDR3 loop reads CASSHLLAETYEQYF. The CDR3 bases are TGTGCCAGCTCACACTTACTAGCGGAAACCTACGAGCAGTACTTC.

The V and J genes are TRBV10-3 and TRBJ2-7; TRBD2 matches 11 bases. This CDR3 region has 14 residues. The V segment lost 7 bases and the J segment 7 bases; nucleotides outside the gene matches: 9. Germline V gene sequence: CDR1 ENHRY, CDR2 SYGVKD. The CDR3 loop reads CAINPRLAGPEQYF. CDR3 DNA: TGTGCCATCAATCCGCGACTAGCGGGACCGGAGCAGTACTTC.

This sequence joins TRBV12-3 or TRBV12-4 and TRBJ1-6, with D maybe TRBD1 (6 bases). V lost 6 bases, J lost 5 bases, and 20 bases lay in between. The CDR3 has 17 residues. The CDR3 bases are TGTGCCAGCAGCCAAGCCGGTTGGAGGGGGAATAATTCACCCCTCCACTTT. Its protein is CASSQAGWRGNNSPLHF.